This T cell receptor beta chain emerged from a study of T cell repertoires in cytomegalovirus infection (dated by TCRdb to between 2018 and 2021). Describing the broader study: Recently identified HLA-C-restricted CMV epitopes, whose presentation resists viral immunomodulation, were targeted by peptide stimulations together with well-studied HLA-B-restricted epitopes. The HLA type of each donor mattered for the analysis, because public TCR beta signatures pointed to carriage of CMV infection along with the matching HLA type.

The sample's treatment or condition label, in plain terms: in vitro stimulation with specific CMV peptide epitopes to enrich CMV-specific T cells. The CDR3 sequence holds 15 residues, the cysteine and phenylalanine included. Just CDR3 DNA is preserved here, 45 bases in frame from base 1. V drops 0 bases and J drops 2 bases, leaving 8 bases in between. In the germline V gene, CDR1 corresponds to SGHNT and CDR2 to YENEEA. Sequencing took place on an Illumina HiSeq 1500. Using fastp trimming at Q25 and MiXCR clonotype assembly, TCRdb reanalyzed the public sequencing data and kept in-frame beta chains. CDR3 protein duplicates are merged, each entry listing the most common genes and DNA. The sample yields hundreds of thousands of distinct CDR3 sequences; about 31% were counted once. The top ten hold roughly 12% of the sample. A single count supports this clonotype. Its antigen is unknown. It has no much larger one-base neighbor in the sample; base qualities were not kept. One read is thin evidence.

Study-level results and caveats: In both this cohort and an independent cohort of several hundred donors, the cumulative frequency of public TCR beta family members distinguished carriers of CMV infection plus the relevant HLA type. The ex vivo response was dominated by HLA-C-restricted CMV-specific TCR beta clonotypes, which also provided the single most frequent clonotype in two of eight donors.

The source is a human donor in good health (CMV status not recorded). Some clones in this sample may be carry-over from other donors' samples. The specimen was cultured CD8+ T cells from PBMCs, collected from culture after CMV antigen stimulation. Recombination linked TRBV11-3 to TRBJ2-1, with the D gene not clear enough to name. The DNA sequence is given as TGTGCCAGCAGCTTAGACGCCTCCCCCTACAATGAGCAGTTCTTC. It is translated as CASSLDASPYNEQFF.